This record concerns one T cell receptor beta chain sequence. Its specificity is not known. This specimen belongs to a study of shared clonotypes between healthy human individuals. Background on the study: Per-donor plates numbered three CD4 naive, three CD4 memory, two CD8 naive and one CD8 memory. The study's findings and limits: Clonotypes shared by all four donors outscored non-shared clonotypes in generation probability. Of the naive CD4 clonotypes, roughly 5% were shared across a few donors.

The assay was immunoSEQ multiplex PCR, and TCRdb's table has in-frame clones only and misses some. Among about 1.1 million clones, 78% were seen once, and the ten largest hold more than 0.55%. Germline values: CDR1 SGDLS, CDR2 YYNGEE. The CDR3 loop spans 17 amino acids. The V gene lost 0 bases and the J gene lost 1 base, with 13 bases spanning the gap. The investigators split CD4+ cells into a CD45RA+ naive subset and a CD45RA-negative memory subset. The source is a man between 18 and 29 years old in good health. Some clones in this sample may be carry-over from other donors' samples. Input material: memory CD4+ T cells from PBMCs. The subset was: CD45RA-negative fraction. The V call is TRBV9, the J call TRBJ2-2, with a tentative D call TRBD2 (5 bases). CDR3 nucleotide sequence: TGTGCCAGCAGCGTAGCACGGGGTTTGAGGAACACCGGGGAGCTGTTTTTT. Translating gives CASSVARGLRNTGELFF.